The 2 T cell receptor beta chains in this list originate from one sample, sequenced in a study of T-cell memory formation after mild COVID-19. TCRdb re-called the 5' RACE reads with MiXCR, one entry per CDR3 protein. The sample has 500,000 to 550,000 distinct CDR3 sequences, about 20% seen once. The sequencing sample was made of PBMCs or a T cell subset sorted from them (not recorded which). Every receptor here comes from an adult woman who had mild COVID-19 (a few samples of this study predate the infection). Cell type and time point are not known.

The chain recombines TRBV7-6 with TRBJ2-1, with D uncertain. V lost 0 bases, J lost 4 bases, and 10 bases lay in between. The germline V gene encodes CDR1 SGHVS and CDR2 FNYEAQ. The CDR3 covers 15 residues. The CDR3 loop is CASSLARDAYNEQFF. The CDR3 coding sequence is TGTGCCAGCAGCTTAGCCAGAGACGCGTACAATGAGCAGTTCTTC.

The chain carries TRBV24-1 and TRBJ2-1; the match to TRBD2 covers 11 bases. With 5 bases clipped from V and 7 bases from J, the junction kept 9 bases outside the gene matches. The CDR3 sequence is 16 residues long. The germline CDR1 and CDR2 sequences are KGHDR and SFDVKD. CDR3 nucleotides: TGTGCCACCAGTGCCCTAAGCCCTAGCGGGGGGAATGAGCAGTTCTTC. Its translation is CATSALSPSGGNEQFF.